The entry below gives a single T cell receptor (beta chain) sequence along with its context. No antigen is known for it. The record originates from a study of blood T cells in healthy people across ages. Next came a second PCR, run for about 6 to 11 cycles, which used a sample-barcoded 5' primer along with a J-beta primer mix. TCRdb fed the 5' RACE reads into MiXCR, producing one record per CDR3 protein. The data hold about 1.1 million distinct CDR3 sequences, with 30% to 40% observed a single time. Investigators took around 10 milliliters of peripheral blood from every donor. The CDR3 loop spans 14 amino acids. Trimming took 5 bases from V and 4 from J; bases not matched to a gene: 4. Findings and caveats of the study: With age, beta diversity per million T cells declined roughly linearly, significantly by over 35.

The sample consisted of blood. The rearrangement links TRBV12-3 or TRBV12-4 to TRBJ2-2; 7 bases fit TRBD1. The TCR sequence derives from a man between 18 and 29 years old in good health. The CDR3 spells CASSGQGVTGELFF. CDR3 bases: TGTGCCAGCAGTGGGCAGGGGGTCACCGGGGAGCTGTTTTTT.